The 32 T cell receptor beta chains reported below all come from one sample, sequenced in a study of cytomegalovirus exposure and HLA in healthy donors. This PCR relied on a set of 60 Vbeta primers and 13 Jbeta primers. Repertoires were generated with immunoSEQ multiplex PCR, while TCRdb's copy carries only in-frame clones and drops some. The sample lists 200,000 to 250,000 clones; over 65% were seen once. Material: PBMCs. All receptors derive from a woman aged 60-75 years in good health and CMV-seropositive.

The rearrangement joins TRBV28 to TRBJ2-7; 10 bases agree with TRBD1. V lost 3 bases and J lost 5; bases outside the gene matches: 10. Per the germline V gene, CDR1 is MDHEN and CDR2 is SYDVKM. This CDR3 is 16 amino acids long. CDR3 sequence (DNA): TGTGCCAGCAGTTTGCCGGGACAGGGGATAAGGAACGAGCAGTACTTC. Its protein is CASSLPGQGIRNEQYF.

CDR3 amino acids: CASSFLGDPDTQYF. CDR3 sequence (DNA): TGTGCCAGCAGTTTTTTAGGGGATCCAGATACGCAGTATTTT. The chain recombines TRBV27 with TRBJ2-3, with D possibly matching TRBD1 (5 bases). With 3 bases removed from V and 4 bases from J, the gap between germline ends came to 11 bases. Germline CDR1 and CDR2: MNHEY and SMNVEV (reference sequence). The CDR3 sequence is 14 residues long.

This CDR3 is CASSFGLAGPGETQYF. The CDR3 coding sequence is TGCGCCAGCAGCTTTGGACTAGCGGGACCGGGAGAGACCCAGTACTTC. The gene calls are TRBV5-1 and TRBJ2-5; 12 bases fit TRBD2. Trimming took 2 bases from V and 4 from J; bases not matched to a gene: 6. The CDR3 length is 16 residues. Germline V gene lookup returns CDR1 SGHRS and CDR2 YFSETQ.

This rearrangement joins TRBV15 to TRBJ1-4; perhaps TRBD1 as D (5 bases). Germline V CDR1 and CDR2: LNHNV, YYDKDF (reference sequence). The CDR3 loop spans 16 amino acids. The ends were cut back, 1 base at V and 0 bases at J, with 9 bases in the middle. As DNA, the CDR3 is TGTGCCACCAGCAGAGGACAGATAGCAACTAATGAAAAACTGTTTTTT. Translating it yields CATSRGQIATNEKLFF.

This chain connects TRBV6-1 to TRBJ1-1; D is unresolved. The germline V gene has CDR1 MNHNS and CDR2 SASEGT. The CDR3 consists of 14 residues. The V and J ends lost 2 bases and 4 bases respectively, with 11 bases between them. The CDR3 is CASSELGGRTEAFF. CDR3 nucleotides: TGTGCCAGCAGTGAATTAGGAGGGCGCACTGAAGCTTTCTTT.

This chain uses TRBV27 with TRBJ2-1, with TRBD1 identical over 8 bases. Germline CDR1 and CDR2: MNHEY and SMNVEV (reference sequence). This CDR3 is built from 15 residues. The junction had 5 bases not matched to a gene; V was cut back by 4 bases and J by 3 bases. As DNA, the CDR3 is TGTGCCAGCAGTTCCCGGGACAGGCACTACAATGAGCAGTTCTTC. It translates to CASSSRDRHYNEQFF.

The J gene is TRBJ2-1, the V gene TRBV10-1; TRBD1 aligns across 9 bases. The CDR3 spans 14 residues. Unmatched junction bases numbered 9, after V lost 6 bases and J lost 9 bases. Germline-derived CDR1 and CDR2 are WNHNN and SYGVQD (reference sequence). The CDR3 bases are TGCGCCAGCAGGGACCCACAGGGGGCTGGTGAGCAGTTCTTC. It encodes CASRDPQGAGEQFF.

The J gene is TRBJ2-7, the V gene TRBV5-1; 9 nucleotides align to TRBD1. Trimming removed 4 bases from V and 5 bases from J; junction bases left unmatched: 7. This CDR3 comprises 14 residues. Germline CDR1 SGHRS, CDR2 YFSETQ. Here the CDR3 reads CASSGGDREDEQYF. CDR3 DNA: TGCGCCAGCAGCGGCGGGGACAGGGAGGACGAGCAGTACTTC. Full variable domain (remainder filled in from reference TRBV5-1 and TRBJ2-7): KAGVTQTPRYLIKTRGQQVTLSCSPISGHRSVSWYQQTPGQGLQFLFEYFSETQRNKGNFPGRFSGRQFSNSRSEMNVSTLELGDSALYLCASSGGDREDEQYFGPGTRLTVT.

This clone came up a few times. This sequence joins TRBV5-4 and TRBJ2-5, with D possibly matching TRBD2 (5 bases). Germline V CDR1 and CDR2: SGHNT, YYREEE (reference sequence). V shed 2 bases and J shed 4 bases, with 9 bases lying between them. CDR3 length: 13 residues. This CDR3 reads CASSFEGGETQYF. The CDR3 region has the DNA TGTGCCAGCAGCTTCGAGGGTGGAGAGACCCAGTACTTC.

V and J are TRBV5-4 and TRBJ2-1; the D gene is possibly TRBD1 (6 bases). There are 14 residues in the CDR3. Trimming cost V 6 bases and J 5 bases, with 15 bases left between them. CDR1 and CDR2 (germline): SGHNT, YYREEE (reference sequence). CDR3 region: CASNQQGIHNEQFF. DNA for the CDR3: TGTGCCAGCAACCAACAGGGAATCCACAATGAGCAGTTCTTC.

The rearrangement uses TRBV28 and TRBJ2-7, with 8 bases identical to TRBD1. The CDR3 covers 13 residues. Looked up from germline, CDR1 is MDHEN and CDR2 is SYDVKM. Unmatched junction bases numbered 4, after V lost 1 base and J lost 8 bases. CDR3 region: CASSLSDRGKQYF. The CDR3 DNA follows: TGTGCCAGCAGTTTATCCGACAGGGGAAAGCAGTACTTC.

The V call is TRBV5-4, the J call TRBJ2-5, with D possibly matching TRBD2 (6 bases). The ends were cut back, 0 bases at V and 11 bases at J, with 20 bases in the middle. The germline V gene has CDR1 SGHNT and CDR2 YYREEE (reference sequence). This CDR3 spans 15 amino acids. Here the CDR3 reads CASSLAAGTREEQYF. The CDR3 DNA reads as TGTGCCAGCAGCTTGGCCGCCGGGACGAGGGAGGAGCAGTACTTC.

In its sample, this clone was seen once. J is TRBJ2-3 and V is TRBV20-1, with D uncertain. The CDR3 loop spans 11 amino acids. Germline assignment: CDR1 DFQATT and CDR2 SNEGSKA (reference sequence). V was cut by 4 bases and J by 1 base, with 3 bases left in between. The CDR3 here is CSATRTDTQYF. CDR3 bases: TGCAGTGCTACTCGCACAGATACGCAGTATTTT.

The gene calls are TRBV4-3 and TRBJ1-2, with 10 positions matching TRBD1. This CDR3 is built from 16 residues. Looked up from germline, CDR1 is LGHNA and CDR2 is YSLEER. V lost 5 bases, J lost 5 bases, and 11 bases stayed unmatched. For the CDR3, the DNA is TGCGCCAGCAGCTCCGGTCCCGGGACAGGGGATTATGGCTACACCTTC. Translated: CASSSGPGTGDYGYTF.

V and J are TRBV10-3 and TRBJ1-1, with a possible D match to TRBD1 (5 bases). The V gene lost 3 bases and the J gene lost 3 bases, with 5 bases spanning the gap. Germline V gene sequence: CDR1 ENHRY, CDR2 SYGVKD. CDR3 size: 12 residues. The DNA for the CDR3 is TGTGCCATCAGTGACAGGGACACTGAAGCTTTCTTT. It specifies CAISDRDTEAFF.

The chain recombines TRBV2 with TRBJ2-7; 9 positions match TRBD1. This CDR3 has 13 residues. Germline assignment: CDR1 SNHLY and CDR2 FYNNEI. Trimming took 0 bases from V and 6 from J; bases not matched to a gene: 0. Here the CDR3 reads CASSEATGGEQYF. CDR3 nucleotides: TGTGCCAGCAGTGAAGCGACAGGGGGCGAGCAGTACTTC.

The chain uses TRBV5-1 and TRBJ1-2; TRBD1 aligns across 7 bases. Germline V lookup: CDR1 SGHRS, CDR2 YFSETQ. V was pared by 4 bases and J by 3 bases, with 6 bases of the junction left unmatched. The CDR3 sequence is 14 residues long. This CDR3 reads CASSTRQGDYGYTF. The CDR3 DNA reads as TGCGCCAGCAGCACCCGACAGGGTGACTATGGCTACACCTTC.

Concerning this clone: The junction shows a germline mismatch at one end, possibly a read error. The chain joins TRBV4-2 to TRBJ2-7; 10 bases fit TRBD2. The CDR3 is 13 residues long. CDR1 and CDR2 (germline): LGHNA, YNFKEQ. DNA for the CDR3: TGTGCCAGCAGCCAAGTCCTAGCGGGAGCCCTTACCTTC. The encoded protein is CASSQVLAGALTF.

This chain links TRBV13 with TRBJ1-2; possibly TRBD1 for D (6 bases). CDR1 and CDR2 from the germline V gene are PRHDT and FYEKMQ (reference sequence). The CDR3 contains 12 residues. V was clipped by 5 bases and J by 5 bases, with 9 bases between them. In nucleotides, the CDR3 is TGTGCCAGCAGCGAAACAGGGTATGGCTACACCTTC. Translating it yields CASSETGYGYTF.

The chain links TRBV10-2 to TRBJ2-2; 7 positions agree with TRBD1. This CDR3 spans 13 amino acids. Germline assignment: CDR1 WSHSY and CDR2 SAAADI. Trimming took 8 bases from V and 0 from J; bases not matched to a gene: 0. CDR3 in DNA: TGCGCCAGCGGACAGGCGAACACCGGGGAGCTGTTTTTT. Translation gives CASGQANTGELFF.

The rearrangement uses TRBV10-3 and TRBJ1-2; D is ambiguous. The CDR3 is 14 amino acids. The germline CDR1 and CDR2 sequences are ENHRY and SYGVKD. V lost 0 bases, J lost 0 bases, and 5 bases lay in between. This chain's CDR3 is CAISESLANYGYTF. In DNA, the CDR3 is TGTGCCATCAGTGAGTCGTTAGCTAACTATGGCTACACCTTC.

This clone occurred once. The chain is built from TRBV11-1 and TRBJ2-3; D not resolved. Deletions cut 1 base from V and 9 bases from J, with 11 bases between. The CDR3 length is 13 residues. CDR1 and CDR2 (germline): SGHAT, FQDESV (reference sequence). The CDR3 DNA reads as TGTGCCAGCAGCTTAGTACTTAGTGAAACGCAGTATTTT. It translates to CASSLVLSETQYF.

The V and J genes are TRBV10-3 and TRBJ2-7; 14 nucleotides line up with TRBD2. CDR1 and CDR2 from the germline V gene are ENHRY and SYGVKD. V dropped 5 bases and J dropped 3; count of bases not matched to a gene: 6. The CDR3 consists of 16 residues. This CDR3 reads CAISPGTSGGFYEQYF. The CDR3 DNA reads as TGTGCCATCAGTCCCGGGACTAGCGGGGGCTTCTACGAGCAGTACTTC.

The chain uses TRBV7-9 and TRBJ1-4; unclear D gene. Germline V gives CDR1 SEHNR, CDR2 FQNEAQ (reference sequence). This CDR3 spans 14 amino acids. Trimming pared 2 bases from V and 7 bases from J, leaving 11 bases between. This chain's CDR3 is CASSLQQSSEKLFF. The CDR3 nucleotides are TGTGCCAGCAGCTTACAACAGAGCTCTGAAAAACTGTTTTTT.

V gene TRBV5-4 combines with J gene TRBJ2-7, with 7 positions matching TRBD2. V was pared by 5 bases and J by 2 bases, with 7 bases of the junction left unmatched. The CDR3 is 14 amino acids. Germline V gene data show CDR1 as SGHNT and CDR2 as YYREEE (reference sequence). The CDR3 loop is CASSAAGTTYEQYF. CDR3 in DNA: TGTGCCAGCAGTGCCGCCGGGACTACCTACGAGCAGTACTTC.

V usage is TRBV27 and J usage is TRBJ2-2, with TRBD1 matching over 8 bases. CDR1 and CDR2 (germline): MNHEY, SMNVEV (reference sequence). The J segment lost 6 bases and the V segment lost 5 bases, leaving 8 bases of the junction unmatched. The CDR3 spans 15 residues. The CDR3 sequence: CASSPAGTGAGELFF. In DNA, the CDR3 is TGTGCCAGCAGTCCCGCCGGGACAGGCGCCGGGGAGCTGTTTTTT.

The chain joins TRBV5-1 to TRBJ2-1; tentative D call: TRBD2 (7 bases). The germline CDR1 and CDR2 sequences are SGHRS and YFSETQ. The CDR3 has 16 residues. The ends were cut back, 4 bases at V and 3 bases at J, with 17 bases in the middle. For the CDR3, the DNA is TGCGCCAGCAGCCCTCCTGGCGGGGGCGTCTACAATGAGCAGTTCTTC. The encoded protein is CASSPPGGGVYNEQFF.

The rearrangement joins TRBV30 to TRBJ1-5; TRBD1 might be the D (5 bases). The CDR3 sequence is 14 residues long. CDR1 is GTSNPN, CDR2 SVGIG, per germline (reference sequence). The V end lost 0 bases, the J end lost 10 bases, and 16 bases lay between the germline ends. The CDR3 nucleotides are TGTGCCTGGAGTGTATCGGGGGGGACTTCTCCCCAGCATTTT. Amino acid sequence: CAWSVSGGTSPQHF.

The chain uses TRBV9 and TRBJ1-3; D not certain. CDR1 and CDR2 from the germline V gene are SGDLS and YYNGEE. The CDR3 extends over 14 amino acids. The germline V and J ends were trimmed by 3 bases and 7 bases, with 14 bases remaining between them. The CDR3 nucleotides are TGTGCCAGCAGCGGGGGTGAGGCGGGGAACACCATATATTTT. Translated: CASSGGEAGNTIYF.

The CDR3, as DNA: TGTGCCAGCAGTGCGCCTCAAGGGAGAACCCCTAACAATGAGCAGTTCTTC. Its translation: CASSAPQGRTPNNEQFF. The chain links TRBV2 to TRBJ2-1; possibly TRBD2 for D (5 bases). V gave up 4 bases and J gave up 5 bases, with 21 bases separating them. CDR1 is SNHLY, CDR2 FYNNEI, per germline. The CDR3 is 17 amino acids.

This rearrangement joins TRBV5-1 to TRBJ2-5; 10 bases line up with TRBD1. The trim removed 1 base at V and 7 bases at J, leaving 4 bases unmatched. The CDR3 loop spans 14 amino acids. CDR1 and CDR2 from the germline V gene are SGHRS and YFSETQ. The CDR3 loop reads CASSLTGQGRTQYF. CDR3 bases: TGCGCCAGCAGCTTGACGGGACAGGGGCGGACCCAGTACTTC.

V usage is TRBV6-5 and J usage is TRBJ2-5; D uncertain. This CDR3 is built from 13 residues. The V and J ends lost 5 bases and 3 bases respectively, with 10 bases between them. CDR1 and CDR2 (germline): MNHEY, SVGAGI. Here the CDR3 reads CASSRRVKETQYF. The DNA for the CDR3 is TGTGCCAGCAGTCGACGGGTAAAAGAGACCCAGTACTTC.